This TCR beta chain was retrieved from a study of Graves' ophthalmopathy and Graves' hyperthyroidism (dated by TCRdb to between 2018 and 2020). With regard to the full study: Peripheral blood samples were taken at the time of initial diagnosis, before any treatment was given. In total, around 130 blood samples were TCR-sequenced: fewer than 50 ophthalmopathy, some 72 hyperthyroidism and approximately 17 hyperthyroidism-to-ophthalmopathy patients. To tell Graves' ophthalmopathy apart from Graves' hyperthyroidism, and to predict which patients would progress to ophthalmopathy, the study relied on TCR beta repertoire signatures. The 90 to 100 discovery patients were randomly divided into training and test sets at a 7:3 ratio. In five or six hyperthyroidism patients, the T-cell repertoire of thyroid tissue was compared with the T-cell repertoire of blood. An independent validation cohort was composed of some 18 hyperthyroidism patients and some 16 patients who later progressed from hyperthyroidism to ophthalmopathy. A discovery set of 95 to 100 patients (43 ophthalmopathy, 57 stable hyperthyroidism) was enrolled to explore V-J signatures distinguishing ophthalmopathy from hyperthyroidism. Following sample collection, hyperthyroidism patients were given methimazole at a starting dose of 30 mg daily, and ophthalmopathy patients were given high-dose intravenous methylprednisolone. Points the paper makes about the study in general: In validation, the model predicted ophthalmopathy progression with 55% to 71% sensitivity and approximately 72% specificity; 12 predicted patients were CT-confirmed with GO in a median of roughly 6.8 months. No statistical method was used to set the sample size in advance, and the investigators knew which group each participant was assigned to. Among expanded thyroid clonotypes with frequency above 0.001, most also showed up in blood, which suggests that blood repertoires may reflect the thyroid immune response. The 13-signature model separated ophthalmopathy from stable hyperthyroidism with approximately 90% sensitivity and around 84% specificity in cross-validation, and 80%/75% in the test set.

V lost 11 bases and J lost 2 bases, and the count of bases not matched to a germline gene is 8. CDR1 and CDR2 are read off the germline V gene as MNHNS and SASEGT. The CDR3, cysteine through phenylalanine, is 14 amino acids long. Of the read, only the CDR3 DNA is kept; its 42 bases are in frame from base 1. For repertoire sequencing, TCR beta CDR3 regions were amplified from RNA transcripts. The first round was an RT-PCR using HTBI primers with the Qiagen OneStep RT-PCR kit, and this first round was followed by a second-round multiplex PCR, then size selection and purification. Sequencing of the libraries was carried out on an Illumina HiSeq2000 in paired-end mode with 100 bp reads. The authors' analysis ran thus. SOAPnuke was used to process the reads, throwing out any read that had adapters, had uncalled bases, had a mean Phred below 15, or lacked an exact constant-primer or identifier match. COPE v1.2.5 was used to merge the high-quality paired reads. Each unique nucleotide sequence was defined as a clonotype, and clonotypes were aligned to IMGT TRB V, D and J references with MiTCR v1.1. The analysis was limited to V-J combinations with a frequency above 0.0001, which together covered over 99% of the repertoires. For each V-J combination, a TCR clonal expansion and chaos score was defined as the ratio of F50 clonal expansion to chaos observed in the TCRdist matrix. Welch's t-statistics and random forest were used to reduce features to about a dozen V-J combinations, which were fed into a naive Bayes classifier. Thyroid-blood repertoire similarity was quantified with the Morisita-Horn index. In TCRdb, the public reads were trimmed at Q25 with fastp and aligned with MiXCR, with productive beta chains retained. CDR3 protein duplicates are merged, each entry listing the most common genes and DNA. The V and J calls shown here were made by TCRdb, not taken from the authors' results. Within this sample are 300,000 to 500,000 distinct CDR3 sequences, with 15% of them counted one time only. Roughly 7% of the sample comes from the top ten.

In regard to this clonotype: The target of this receptor is not known. No per-base quality is available; no much larger clone lies one base away.

Stable hyperthyroidism was defined as no progression to ophthalmopathy within 18 months of follow-up. Hyperthyroidism patients were newly diagnosed, were aged 18 to 65 years, and had a disease duration under 2 months. Anyone with other autoimmune diseases, uncontrolled infections, pregnancy or lactation was excluded from the study. Clinical symptoms, serum thyroxine, TRAb, thyroid ultrasound and orbital computed tomography formed the basis of the diagnosis. PBMCs were isolated from 7.5 to 10 ml of fresh peripheral blood by Ficoll-Paque density gradient centrifugation. Total RNA was extracted with Trizol reagent and quality-checked on an Agilent 2100 Bioanalyzer.

Sequenced sample: peripheral blood. The chain is encoded by TRBV6-1 joined to TRBJ2-7; 11 central nucleotides agree with TRBD1. The clonotype was recovered from a woman aged 18-29 years with stable Graves' hyperthyroidism. Donor details come from another sample of the same person, matched by shared clones. The CDR3 has the sequence CASRVGQGAYEQYF. The DNA sequence is given as TGTGCCTCGAGGGTGGGACAGGGGGCCTACGAGCAGTACTTC.